The 12 T cell receptor beta chains in this list originate from one sample, sequenced in a study of beta chain features in type 1 diabetes. Study-wide results and caveats: The study found moderately but significantly shorter TCRB CDR3s in all four CD4+ subsets of Type 1 diabetes patients.

The authors reverse transcribed all of the isolated RNA, so sequencing captured expressed TCRB transcripts. The method was immunoSEQ multiplex PCR; TCRdb's version includes in-frame clones alone and lacks a portion of them. The table shows 300,000 to 350,000 clones, with 13% occurring only once. These TCRs are of unknown antigen specificity. The sample was naive CD4+ T cells from blood. The receptor source for this set is a woman aged 18-29 years with type 1 diabetes.

The rearrangement joins TRBV7-2 to TRBJ1-1; D gene unclear. With 4 bases removed from V and 1 base from J, the gap between germline ends came to 13 bases. The CDR3 is made up of 15 amino acids. The germline V gene encodes CDR1 SGHTA and CDR2 FQGNSA. This chain's CDR3 is CASSYSSTANTEAFF. The DNA of the CDR3 is TGTGCCAGCAGCTATTCCTCAACTGCGAACACTGAAGCTTTCTTT.

This chain connects TRBV19 to TRBJ2-4, with a tentative D call TRBD1 (5 bases). In germline, CDR1 is LNHDA, CDR2 SQIVND (reference sequence). There are 15 residues in the CDR3. V was shortened by 9 bases and J by 2 bases, with 17 bases between the two germline ends. The DNA of the CDR3 is TGTGCCAGCATGAAGGGGTTGGGGACCAAAAACATTCAGTACTTC. Protein: CASMKGLGTKNIQYF.

The chain combines TRBV7-8 with TRBJ2-1, with 12 bases fitting TRBD2. V lost 3 bases to trimming and J lost 6 bases; unmatched junction nucleotides: 6. Germline lookup yields CDR1 SGHVS and CDR2 FQNEAQ. This CDR3 comprises 16 residues. Here the CDR3 DNA reads TGTGCCAGCAGCTTGGCTAGCGGGAGGGCCCTCAATGAGCAGTTCTTC. This translates into CASSLASGRALNEQFF.

The chain couples TRBV7-9 to TRBJ2-1, with a weak D call TRBD2 (6 bases). This CDR3 has 15 residues. Trimming took 4 bases from V and 4 from J, leaving 14 bases between them. The germline V gene encodes CDR1 SEHNR and CDR2 FQNEAQ (reference sequence). The DNA of the CDR3 is TGTGCCAGCAGCTCCCGGGGCGGGGAATACAATGAGCAGTTCTTC. Residues: CASSSRGGEYNEQFF.

This clone was picked up a small number of times. V is TRBV9 and J is TRBJ2-1; 12 positions agree with TRBD2. Germline CDR1 SGDLS, CDR2 YYNGEE. J lost 9 bases, V lost 0 bases, and 4 bases had no gene match. This CDR3 contains 15 residues. CDR3 nucleotide sequence: TGTGCCAGCAGCGTAGGGCTAGCGGGAGGGCCTGAGCAGTTCTTC. As protein: CASSVGLAGGPEQFF.

This chain uses TRBV18 with TRBJ2-3; 8 nucleotides line up with TRBD1. Germline values: CDR1 KGHSH, CDR2 LQKENI. This CDR3 comprises 16 residues. Trimming took 2 bases from V and 2 from J; bases not matched to a gene: 6. The CDR3 loop is CASSPSGTGNTDTQYF. The CDR3 DNA reads TGTGCCAGCTCACCATCCGGGACAGGAAACACAGATACGCAGTATTTT.

The J gene is TRBJ2-2, the V gene TRBV5-4; D remains unclear. Germline V gene data show CDR1 as SGHNT and CDR2 as YYREEE (reference sequence). Trimming removed 4 bases at V and 8 bases at J, with 6 bases between. This CDR3 has 11 residues. CDR3 protein: CASSVEGELFF. Here the CDR3 DNA reads TGTGCCAGCAGCGTAGAAGGGGAGCTGTTTTTT.

The chain is built from TRBV20-1 and TRBJ1-1, with D tentatively TRBD1 (6 bases). V gave up 5 bases and J gave up 11 bases, with 15 bases separating them. Germline CDR1 reads DFQATT; CDR2 reads SNEGSKA (reference sequence). The CDR3 is 11 amino acids. The CDR3 region is CSAAQGSGAFF. As DNA, the CDR3 is TGCAGTGCTGCACAGGGATCGGGGGCTTTCTTT.

CDR3 sequence (DNA): TGTGCCAGCAGCCGGGACAGCTCTGGAAACACCATATATTTT. Translation: CASSRDSSGNTIYF. The chain links TRBV7-2 to TRBJ1-3; TRBD1 matches at 7 bases. The CDR3 has 14 amino acids. CDR1 SGHTA and CDR2 FQGNSA come from the germline V gene. The ends lost 5 bases at V and 0 bases at J; junction bases unmatched: 1.

The genes are TRBV29-1 and TRBJ1-4; D possibly corresponds to TRBD1 (5 bases). The CDR3 runs to 12 residues. Germline-derived CDR1 and CDR2 are SQVTM and ANQGSEA. Trimming cost V 4 bases and J 7 bases, with 10 bases left between them. The CDR3 spells CSVAGWAEKLFF. CDR3 coding DNA: TGCAGCGTTGCAGGGTGGGCTGAAAAACTGTTTTTT.

This clone was detected a few times. V and J are TRBV18 and TRBJ2-6, with 7 positions matching TRBD1. This CDR3 has 18 residues. J lost 0 bases, V lost 8 bases, and 13 bases had no gene match. The germline V gene has CDR1 KGHSH and CDR2 LQKENI. The CDR3 reads CASALRQGKNSGANVLTF. The DNA for the CDR3 is TGTGCCAGCGCGCTGCGACAGGGAAAAAACTCTGGGGCCAACGTCCTGACTTTC.

The chain carries TRBV28 and TRBJ1-5; no firm D call. The CDR3 sequence is 12 residues long. Germline V lookup: CDR1 MDHEN, CDR2 SYDVKM. Trimming removed 6 bases at V and 6 bases at J, with 9 bases between. Here the CDR3 reads CASRTQRQPQHF. The CDR3 DNA reads as TGTGCCAGCAGGACACAACGTCAGCCCCAGCATTTT.